Listed here are 3 T cell receptor beta chains from one sample, sequenced in a study of T-cell reconstitution after alpha-beta-depleted transplantation in children. Unique molecular identifiers were built into the TCRbeta library. Each CDR3 protein is one row after TCRdb ran MiXCR on the PCR reads. This sample has some 300,000 distinct CDR3 sequences, with 10% found just once. The sequences come from PBMCs, collected before TCRalphabeta/CD19-depleted stem cell transplant. The receptors were sampled from a boy in the first two years of life with acute myeloid leukemia, due to receive a stem cell transplant.

This clonotype was counted at least ten times. The V and J genes are TRBV9 and TRBJ2-7; 7 nucleotides align to TRBD2. J gave up 1 base and V 4 bases, and 5 bases lay outside the gene matches. The CDR3 sequence is 14 residues long. Germline V lookup: CDR1 SGDLS, CDR2 YYNGEE. Here the CDR3 reads CASSPLADSYEQYF. As DNA, the CDR3 is TGTGCCAGCAGCCCCCTAGCGGATTCCTACGAGCAGTACTTC.

This clonotype came up many times. The chain is built from TRBV19 and TRBJ2-1; no definite D call. Germline V gene sequence: CDR1 LNHDA, CDR2 SQIVND (reference sequence). This CDR3 is built from 16 residues. V was trimmed by 0 bases and J by 3 bases, leaving 12 bases between them. CDR3 in amino acids: CASSIDNGPLYNEQFF. DNA for the CDR3: TGTGCCAGTAGTATAGATAACGGCCCTCTCTACAATGAGCAGTTCTTC.

The rearrangement joins TRBV9 to TRBJ2-2; perhaps D is TRBD1 or TRBD2 (5 bases each). V dropped 3 bases and J dropped 1 base, with 13 bases sitting between them. This CDR3 spans 16 amino acids. Germline V gives CDR1 SGDLS, CDR2 YYNGEE. As DNA, the CDR3 is TGTGCCAGCAGCGCCGGGACGAATGTGAACACCGGGGAGCTGTTTTTT. This translates into CASSAGTNVNTGELFF. Looking up the rest from reference TRBV9 and TRBJ2-2 gives the full variable domain: DSGVTQTPKHLITATGQRVTLRCSPRSGDLSVYWYQQSLDQGLQFLIQYYNGEERAKGNILERFSAQQFPDLHSELNLSSLELGDSALYFCASSAGTNVNTGELFFGEGSRLTVL.